The present T cell receptor beta chain was sequenced within a study of blood T cell repertoires in COVID-19. Study information: Samples of COVID-19 (acute and convalescent) were obtained from the United States, Italy and Spain. T cells, B-cell-depleted T cells, or PBMCs supplied cDNA or gDNA.

The Seattle patients, enrolled during active infection, were followed longitudinally. This clone was detected only a few times. CDR3 length equals 13 residues. The J segment lost 7 bases and the V segment lost 3 bases, leaving 7 bases of the junction unmatched. The germline gives CDR1 SGHNT, CDR2 YYREEE (reference sequence). Authors' analysis steps: The assay estimated nucleated cells by amplifying reference gene primers. The data were produced by immunoSEQ multiplex PCR, yet TCRdb's version contains in-frame clones alone and is incomplete. Clonal size and the V and J genes are those of that table, whereas D and trimming came from the DNA. The sample has about 360,000 clones; about 88% are singletons.

This TCR was sampled from a woman aged 55-70 years with COVID-19, enrolled during active disease. The source material was peripheral blood. This rearrangement joins TRBV5-4 to TRBJ2-7, with 7 bases lining up with TRBD2. The CDR3 protein is CASSYSTSREQYF. The CDR3 DNA sequence: TGTGCCAGCAGCTACTCGACTAGCCGGGAGCAGTACTTC.